The clone carrying this T cell receptor (beta chain) turned up a few times. The data derive from a study of STAT5B mutations in CD4+ large granular lymphocyte leukemia. As processed by the authors: Lowest detectable productive clonotype frequency was 2.59 x 10-5. Method: immunoSEQ multiplex PCR; TCRdb's copy keeps in-frame clones and lacks some. Clonal size and the V and J genes are those of that table, whereas D and trimming came from the DNA. The sample holds about 30,000 clones; about 69% are singletons and the top ten take approximately 3.3%. The TCR was taken from a human donor in good health. Sequencing was performed on CD4+ T cells from blood buffy coats.

CDR3 in DNA: TGCGCCAGCAGCCACAAGACGATGGGGTACAATGAGCAGTTCTTC. It yields the protein CASSHKTMGYNEQFF. This chain joins TRBV4-3 and TRBJ2-1, with D unresolved. The CDR3 covers 15 residues. V gave up 3 bases and J gave up 4 bases, with 13 bases separating them. Germline-derived CDR1 and CDR2 are LGHNA and YSLEER.